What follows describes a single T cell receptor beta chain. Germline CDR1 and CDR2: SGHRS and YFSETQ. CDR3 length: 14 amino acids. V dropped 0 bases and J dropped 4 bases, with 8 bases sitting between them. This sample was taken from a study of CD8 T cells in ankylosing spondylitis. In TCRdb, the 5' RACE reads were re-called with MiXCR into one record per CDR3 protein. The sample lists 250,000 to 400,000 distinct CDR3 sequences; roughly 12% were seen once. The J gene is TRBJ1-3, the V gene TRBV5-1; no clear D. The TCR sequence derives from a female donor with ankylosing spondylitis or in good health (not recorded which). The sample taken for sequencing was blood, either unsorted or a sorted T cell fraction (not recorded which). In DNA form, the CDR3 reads TGCGCCAGCAGCTTGGATGGGGTCGGAAACACCATATATTTT. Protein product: CASSLDGVGNTIYF.